A single sample is the source of the 6 T cell receptor beta chains below, sequenced in a study of blood T cell repertoires in COVID-19. Sequenced by immunoSEQ multiplex PCR; TCRdb stores in-frame clones only, minus some. The data contain more than 150,000 clones, about 86% of them singletons. The specimen was peripheral blood. All receptors come from a woman in her 70s with acute or convalescent COVID-19.

The V gene is TRBV11-3, the J gene TRBJ2-1; D is possibly TRBD1 (5 bases). V was clipped by 2 bases and J by 8 bases, with 10 bases between them. Germline-derived CDR1 and CDR2 are SGHNT and YENEEA. The CDR3 sequence is 13 residues long. The CDR3 loop is CASSLRQYYEQFF. CDR3 DNA: TGTGCCAGCAGCTTAAGACAGTACTATGAGCAGTTCTTC.

The chain links TRBV6-5 to TRBJ1-4, with 8 bases matching TRBD1. In germline, CDR1 is MNHEY, CDR2 SVGAGI. The CDR3 spans 15 residues. V lost 6 bases to trimming and J lost 8 bases; unmatched junction nucleotides: 11. CDR3 sequence (DNA): TGTGCCAGCAGCAGACAGGGGCTACTGAGGGAAAAACTGTTTTTT. This codes for CASSRQGLLREKLFF.

This clone has a single count. The chain joins TRBV6-2 or TRBV6-3 to TRBJ2-6; 7 bases agree with TRBD1. In germline, CDR1 is MNHEY, CDR2 SVGEGT. This CDR3 spans 17 amino acids. After removal of 4 bases from V and 4 bases from J, the junction contained 10 bases not matched to a gene. The CDR3 loop reads CASSSHPRQGGANVLTF. CDR3 sequence (DNA): TGTGCCAGCAGTTCGCACCCGCGACAGGGAGGGGCCAACGTCCTGACTTTC.

Turning to this clone: Other nucleotide sequences in the sample specify the same CDR3. This chain joins TRBV5-1 and TRBJ2-2; 7 nucleotides match TRBD1. Germline CDR1 and CDR2: SGHRS and YFSETQ. The CDR3 loop spans 15 amino acids. J gave up 6 bases and V 0 bases, and 5 bases lay outside the gene matches. The DNA for the CDR3 is TGCGCCAGCAGCTTGGGCGACAGGGCTTCCGGGGAGCTGTTTTTT. Amino acids: CASSLGDRASGELFF.

The chain carries TRBV7-3 and TRBJ2-1; D is possibly TRBD2 (5 bases). Germline V gene lookup returns CDR1 SGHTA and CDR2 FQGTGA. The CDR3 consists of 14 residues. V dropped 3 bases and J dropped 2 bases, with 8 bases sitting between them. The CDR3 nucleotides read TGTGCCAGCAGCTTCAGCGGAGCCTACAATGAGCAGTTCTTC. This codes for CASSFSGAYNEQFF.

This clone was seen a single time. The V call is TRBV16, the J call TRBJ2-2, with unresolved D. The CDR3 has 14 amino acids. The V end lost 5 bases, the J end lost 1 base, and 8 bases lay between the germline ends. Germline loops: CDR1 KGHSY, CDR2 FQNENV. This CDR3 reads CASSKSRNTGELFF. The CDR3 bases are TGTGCCAGCAGCAAAAGCCGGAACACCGGGGAGCTGTTTTTT.